This T cell receptor beta chain was observed in a study of cytomegalovirus exposure and HLA in healthy donors. Across the study: The 120 validation repertoires were produced on the same platform as the 550 to 700 repertoires of the first cohort. This was reported in a later analysis. Findings of the study overall: In vitro, a few CMV-associated chains proved specific for CMV antigens. It was found in a later analysis that first-cohort TCR clusters tended to co-occur in the approximately 130 validation repertoires.

A note on this clone: Its antigen is currently unknown.

The data were produced by immunoSEQ multiplex PCR, yet TCRdb's version contains in-frame clones alone and is incomplete. The sample has approximately 200,000 clones; under 95% are singletons. This CDR3 has 14 amino acids. The V gene end was trimmed by 2 bases and the J gene end by 10 bases; junction bases not matched to a gene: 9. The germline CDR1 and CDR2 sequences are SGHNT and YYREEE (reference sequence). This chain uses TRBV5-4 with TRBJ2-4; 7 bases match TRBD1. This TCR was sampled from a woman younger than 30 in good health and CMV-seronegative. The sequencing sample was made of PBMCs. CDR3 residues: CASSLMDRSEIQYF. Written as DNA, the CDR3 is TGTGCCAGCAGCTTAATGGACAGGTCCGAAATTCAGTACTTC.